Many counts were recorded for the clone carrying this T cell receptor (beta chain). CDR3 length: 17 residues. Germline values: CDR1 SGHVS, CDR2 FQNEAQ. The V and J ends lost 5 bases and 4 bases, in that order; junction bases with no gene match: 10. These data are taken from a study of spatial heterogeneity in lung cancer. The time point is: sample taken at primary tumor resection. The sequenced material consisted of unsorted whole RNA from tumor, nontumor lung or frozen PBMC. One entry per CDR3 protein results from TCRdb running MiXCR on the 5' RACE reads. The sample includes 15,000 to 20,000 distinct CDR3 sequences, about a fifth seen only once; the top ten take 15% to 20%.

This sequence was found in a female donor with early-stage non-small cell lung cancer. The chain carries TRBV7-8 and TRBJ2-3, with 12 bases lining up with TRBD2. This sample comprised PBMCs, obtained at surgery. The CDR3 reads CASSRRPGLAGADTQYF. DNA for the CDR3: TGTGCCAGCAGCCGTCGTCCGGGACTAGCGGGTGCAGATACGCAGTATTTT.